Listed here are 18 T cell receptor beta chains from one sample, sequenced in a study of CD8+CD57+ T cells in acquired aplastic anemia. It was patients with CD8+CD57+ cell expansion by flow cytometry who were chosen for sequencing. According to the study, genomic DNA was the template for TCR beta VDJ and CDR3 profiling. TCRdb reanalysed the reads using MiXCR and keeps one entry per CDR3 protein. The sample lists around 180,000 distinct CDR3 sequences, approximately 48% occurring once. Material for sequencing was sorted CD4+, CD8+, or CD8+CD57+ T cells (not recorded which) from PBMCs. Every receptor here comes from a human donor with aplastic anemia.

The V call is TRBV7-3, the J call TRBJ1-1; D remains ambiguous. The ends were cut back, 4 bases at V and 5 bases at J, with 11 bases in the middle. CDR1 and CDR2 from the germline V gene are SGHTA and FQGTGA. CDR3 length equals 13 residues. This CDR3 is CASSSNHGTEAFF. Here the CDR3 DNA reads TGTGCCAGCAGCTCTAACCACGGGACTGAAGCTTTCTTT.

The rearrangement links TRBV6-4 to TRBJ2-3, with unresolved D. The ends were cut back, 2 bases at V and 1 base at J, with 4 bases in the middle. Germline loops: CDR1 MRHNA, CDR2 SNTAGT. The CDR3 runs to 13 residues. CDR3 residues: CASSDKGTDTQYF. CDR3 in DNA: TGTGCCAGCAGTGACAAGGGCACAGATACGCAGTATTTT.

The V gene is TRBV9, the J gene TRBJ1-6, with 8 bases fitting TRBD1. Germline V gene lookup returns CDR1 SGDLS and CDR2 YYNGEE. This CDR3 comprises 14 residues. Trimming at V came to 2 bases and at J to 9 bases, leaving 4 bases not matched to a gene. CDR3 amino acids: CASSVGTGSSPLHF. CDR3 bases: TGTGCCAGCAGCGTGGGGACAGGCAGTTCACCCCTCCACTTT.

The chain employs TRBV19 and TRBJ2-7; TRBD2 is a possible D gene (5 bases). Germline assignment: CDR1 LNHDA and CDR2 SQIVND (reference sequence). V was pared by 3 bases and J by 0 bases, with 9 bases between. The CDR3 runs to 14 residues. This CDR3 is CASSMDFSSYEQYF. CDR3 bases: TGTGCCAGTAGTATGGACTTCAGCTCCTACGAGCAGTACTTC.

The chain uses TRBV29-1 and TRBJ1-2; 7 nucleotides match TRBD1. The CDR3 has 16 amino acids. V gave up 7 bases and J gave up 0 bases; unmatched junction bases: 14. From germline, CDR1 is SQVTM and CDR2 ANQGSEA. CDR3 residues: CSAPGQKGDSNYGYTF. Written as DNA, the CDR3 is TGCAGCGCCCCGGGACAGAAAGGAGATTCTAACTATGGCTACACCTTC.

This clonotype was seen a single time. The chain is built from TRBV5-1 and TRBJ1-6; D gene unclear. Trimming pared 0 bases from V and 8 bases from J, leaving 6 bases between. Germline lookup yields CDR1 SGHRS and CDR2 YFSETQ. This CDR3 is built from 13 residues. CDR3 residues: CASSLAGDSPLHF. In DNA form, the CDR3 reads TGCGCCAGCAGCTTGGCCGGGGATTCACCCCTCCACTTT.

The chain is built from TRBV7-6 and TRBJ2-7, with 8 bases lining up with TRBD1. The germline V gene has CDR1 SGHVS and CDR2 FNYEAQ. The CDR3 covers 14 residues. Germline trimming cut 0 bases from V and 7 bases from J; bases unmatched to any gene: 5. CDR3 sequence reads: CASSLAQGAREQYF. CDR3 nucleotide sequence: TGTGCCAGCAGCTTAGCGCAGGGGGCGAGGGAGCAGTACTTC.

This chain connects TRBV9 to TRBJ2-3, with 10 bases lining up with TRBD1. The CDR3 totals 14 residues. V lost 3 bases and J lost 5; bases outside the gene matches: 3. CDR1 is SGDLS and CDR2 is YYNGEE in the germline V gene. The CDR3 bases are TGTGCCAGCAGCGATGGACAGGGGGAAGATACGCAGTATTTT. It translates to CASSDGQGEDTQYF.

This clonotype showed up many times. V usage is TRBV5-1 and J usage is TRBJ1-2; unclear D gene. V gave up 4 bases and J gave up 5 bases, with 3 bases separating them. This CDR3 is 10 amino acids long. In germline, CDR1 is SGHRS, CDR2 YFSETQ. The chain's CDR3 is CASSAYGYTF. In nucleotides, the CDR3 is TGCGCCAGCAGCGCTTATGGCTACACCTTC.

For this clonotype: A much larger clonotype is one base distant, so this may be a read error. Since no conserved phenylalanine or tryptophan closes the CDR3, a read error is the likely cause. The rearrangement uses TRBV4-1 and TRBJ2-1; D call uncertain. V lost 3 bases, J lost 0 bases, and 9 bases lay in between. CDR1 is MGHRA and CDR2 is YSYEKL in the germline V gene. The CDR3 has 15 amino acids. The CDR3, as DNA: TGCGCCAGCAGCCAGGCCCTAAGCTCCTACAATGAGCAGTTCTCC. Residues: CASSQALSSYNEQFS.

This clonotype was recorded at least ten times. The CDR3 bases are TGCGCCAGCAGCCAAGAAAAGTCGGGGATAGAGACCCAGTACTTC. Translated: CASSQEKSGIETQYF. J is TRBJ2-5 and V is TRBV4-3; TRBD2 is a possible D gene (5 bases). Germline CDR1 LGHNA, CDR2 YSLEER. The CDR3 has 15 residues. V was trimmed by 0 bases and J by 4 bases, leaving 12 bases between them.

The table lists this clonotype with many counts. The chain uses TRBV19 and TRBJ1-2, with D tentatively TRBD1 (6 bases). The CDR3 is 15 amino acids. V was cut by 2 bases and J by 8 bases, with 18 bases left in between. Germline V CDR1 and CDR2: LNHDA, SQIVND (reference sequence). The DNA of the CDR3 is TGTGCCAGTAGTATACCGGGGGGCGACGGTTGGGGCTACACCTTC. This translates into CASSIPGGDGWGYTF.

The V and J genes are TRBV29-1 and TRBJ2-6; D gene uncertain. CDR3 length: 13 residues. V was pared by 1 base and J by 4 bases, with 5 bases between. Germline V CDR1 and CDR2: SQVTM, ANQGSEA. CDR3 sequence: CSVEGWGANVLTF. The CDR3 DNA follows: TGCAGCGTTGAAGGGTGGGGGGCCAACGTCCTGACTTTC.

V and J are TRBV12-3 or TRBV12-4 and TRBJ1-2; 12 bases fit TRBD1. The CDR3 loop spans 15 amino acids. The ends lost 5 bases at V and 10 bases at J; junction bases unmatched: 11. The CDR3 spells CASSPSGTGGLDYTF. CDR3 nucleotide sequence: TGTGCCAGCAGTCCCTCCGGGACAGGGGGCTTGGACTACACCTTC.

This clonotype was seen at least ten times. This chain uses TRBV27 with TRBJ2-3, with D uncertain. Germline V lookup: CDR1 MNHEY, CDR2 SMNVEV (reference sequence). Trimming took 7 bases from V and 0 from J, leaving 14 bases between them. CDR3 length equals 15 residues. This CDR3 is CASMVAITSTDTQYF. The CDR3 DNA sequence: TGTGCCAGCATGGTCGCAATTACTAGCACAGATACGCAGTATTTT.

V gene TRBV15 combines with J gene TRBJ1-3; D perhaps matches TRBD1 (5 bases). This CDR3 contains 17 residues. Germline CDR1 and CDR2: LNHNV and YYDKDF (reference sequence). Trimming shortened V by 0 bases and J by 3 bases, and 15 bases separated the two germline ends. The CDR3 DNA reads TGTGCCACCAGCAGAGATCGTTCGGACATCCGTGGAAACACCATATATTTT. Its translation is CATSRDRSDIRGNTIYF.

This clonotype came up many times. The chain is built from TRBV7-2 and TRBJ2-7; TRBD2 aligns across 9 bases. The J segment lost 0 bases and the V segment lost 4 bases, leaving 7 bases of the junction unmatched. The CDR3 runs to 16 residues. Germline CDR1 is SGHTA and CDR2 is FQGNSA. This chain's CDR3 is CASSSLGSGGSYEQYF. The CDR3 coding sequence is TGTGCCAGCAGCTCCCTCGGTAGCGGGGGCTCCTACGAGCAGTACTTC.

This clonotype was counted between two and nine times. CDR3 in DNA: TGTGCCAGCAGCCTGACTGGTGGGTCTGAGCAGTTCTTC. Its translation: CASSLTGGSEQFF. The V call is TRBV25-1, the J call TRBJ2-1; D is uncertain. Germline V gives CDR1 MGHDK, CDR2 SYGVNS. V was pared by 6 bases and J by 9 bases, with 15 bases between. The CDR3 runs to 13 residues.